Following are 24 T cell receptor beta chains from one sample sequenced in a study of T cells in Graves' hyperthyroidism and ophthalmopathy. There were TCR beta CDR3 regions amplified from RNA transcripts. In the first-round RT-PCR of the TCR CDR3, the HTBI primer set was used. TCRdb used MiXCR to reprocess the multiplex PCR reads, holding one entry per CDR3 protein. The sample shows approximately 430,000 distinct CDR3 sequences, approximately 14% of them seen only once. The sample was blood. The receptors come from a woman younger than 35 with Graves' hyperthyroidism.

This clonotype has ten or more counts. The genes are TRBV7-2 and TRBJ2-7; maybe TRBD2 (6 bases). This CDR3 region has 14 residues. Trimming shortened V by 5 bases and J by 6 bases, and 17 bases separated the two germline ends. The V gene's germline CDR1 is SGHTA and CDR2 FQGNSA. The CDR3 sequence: CASSQHSGVGEQYF. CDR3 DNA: TGTGCCAGCAGCCAGCATAGCGGAGTCGGCGAGCAGTACTTC.

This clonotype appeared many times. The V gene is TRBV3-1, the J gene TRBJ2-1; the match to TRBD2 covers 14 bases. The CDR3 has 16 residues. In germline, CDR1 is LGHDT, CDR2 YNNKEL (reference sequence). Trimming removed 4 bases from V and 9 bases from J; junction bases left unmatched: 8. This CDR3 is CASSLRLAGGESEQFF. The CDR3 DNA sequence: TGTGCCAGCAGCCTTCGACTAGCGGGAGGGGAAAGTGAGCAGTTCTTC.

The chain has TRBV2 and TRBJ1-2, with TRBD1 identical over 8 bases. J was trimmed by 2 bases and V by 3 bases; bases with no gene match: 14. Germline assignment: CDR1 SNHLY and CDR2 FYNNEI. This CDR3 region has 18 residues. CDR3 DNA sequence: TGTGCCAGCAGTGACCAGGGGGCGTCCACGCGGATCAACTATGGCTACACCTTC. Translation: CASSDQGASTRINYGYTF.

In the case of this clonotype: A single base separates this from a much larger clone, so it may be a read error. CDR3: CASGGGGRADTQYF. CDR3 DNA: TGTGCCAGCGGTGGGGGAGGGCGCGCAGATACGCAGTATTTT. The genes are TRBV2 and TRBJ2-3; 7 nucleotides align to TRBD2. Trimming at V came to 8 bases and at J to 4 bases, leaving 9 bases not matched to a gene. Germline V CDR1 and CDR2: SNHLY, FYNNEI. This CDR3 is 14 amino acids long.

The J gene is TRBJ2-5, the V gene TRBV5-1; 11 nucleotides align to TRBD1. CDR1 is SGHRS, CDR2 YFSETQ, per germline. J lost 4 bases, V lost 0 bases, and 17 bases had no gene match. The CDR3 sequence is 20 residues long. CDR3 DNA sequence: TGCGCCAGCAGCTTGGCCCGGGGCCTATTGGGACAGGGGGAACCAGAGACCCAGTACTTC. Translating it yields CASSLARGLLGQGEPETQYF.

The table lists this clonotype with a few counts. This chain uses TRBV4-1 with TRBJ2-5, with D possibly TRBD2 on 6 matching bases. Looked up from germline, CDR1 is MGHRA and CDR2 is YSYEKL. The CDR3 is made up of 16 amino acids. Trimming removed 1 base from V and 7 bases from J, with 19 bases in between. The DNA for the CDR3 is TGCGCCAGCAGCCAAGCTGAAGGCGGGGCCCTGGGGACCCAGTACTTC. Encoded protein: CASSQAEGGALGTQYF.

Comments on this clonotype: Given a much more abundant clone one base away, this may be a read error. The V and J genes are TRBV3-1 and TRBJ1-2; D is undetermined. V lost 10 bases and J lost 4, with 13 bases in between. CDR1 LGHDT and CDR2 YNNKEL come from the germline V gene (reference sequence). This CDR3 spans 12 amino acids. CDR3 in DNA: TGTGCCACTTACTGGGGAGGCTATGGCTACACCTTC. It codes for CATYWGGYGYTF.

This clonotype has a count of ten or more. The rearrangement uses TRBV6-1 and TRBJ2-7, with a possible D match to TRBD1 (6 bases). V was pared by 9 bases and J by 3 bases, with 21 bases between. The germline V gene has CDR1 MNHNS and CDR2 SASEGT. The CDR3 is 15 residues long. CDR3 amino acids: CASRSGGPFLYEQYF. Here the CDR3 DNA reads TGTGCCAGTCGAAGTGGGGGCCCCTTCCTCTACGAGCAGTACTTC.

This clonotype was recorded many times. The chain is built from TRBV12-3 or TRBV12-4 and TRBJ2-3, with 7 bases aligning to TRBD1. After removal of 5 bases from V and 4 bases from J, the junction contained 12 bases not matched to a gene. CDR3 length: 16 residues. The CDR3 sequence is CASSPGRDSLSDTQYF. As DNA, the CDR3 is TGTGCCAGCAGTCCGGGTCGGGACAGCCTCTCAGATACGCAGTATTTT.

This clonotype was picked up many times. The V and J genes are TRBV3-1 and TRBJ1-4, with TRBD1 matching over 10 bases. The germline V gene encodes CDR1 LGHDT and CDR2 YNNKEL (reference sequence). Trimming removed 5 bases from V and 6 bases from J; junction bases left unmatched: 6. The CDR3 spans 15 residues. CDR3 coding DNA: TGTGCCAGCAGCTTCTCCGGGACAGGGGATGAAAAACTGTTTTTT. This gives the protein CASSFSGTGDEKLFF.

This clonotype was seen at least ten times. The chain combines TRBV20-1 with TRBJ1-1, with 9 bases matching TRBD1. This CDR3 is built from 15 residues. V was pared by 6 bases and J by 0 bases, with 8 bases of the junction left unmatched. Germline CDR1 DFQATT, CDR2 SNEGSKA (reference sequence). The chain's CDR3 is CSAPTGGLMNTEAFF. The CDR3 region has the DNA TGCAGTGCGCCTACAGGGGGCCTTATGAACACTGAAGCTTTCTTT.

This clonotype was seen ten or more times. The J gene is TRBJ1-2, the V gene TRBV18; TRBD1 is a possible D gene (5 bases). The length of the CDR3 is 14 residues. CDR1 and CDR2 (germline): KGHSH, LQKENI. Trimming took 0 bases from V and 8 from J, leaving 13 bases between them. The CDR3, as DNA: TGTGCCAGCTCACCACCTAACAGGAGCGGCGGCTACACCTTC. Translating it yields CASSPPNRSGGYTF.

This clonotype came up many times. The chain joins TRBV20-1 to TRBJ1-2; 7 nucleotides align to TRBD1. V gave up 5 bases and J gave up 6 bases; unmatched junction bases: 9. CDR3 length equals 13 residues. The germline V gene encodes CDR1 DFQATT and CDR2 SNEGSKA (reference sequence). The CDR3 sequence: CSAWHRDSNGYTF. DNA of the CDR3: TGCAGTGCTTGGCACCGGGACAGCAATGGCTACACCTTC.

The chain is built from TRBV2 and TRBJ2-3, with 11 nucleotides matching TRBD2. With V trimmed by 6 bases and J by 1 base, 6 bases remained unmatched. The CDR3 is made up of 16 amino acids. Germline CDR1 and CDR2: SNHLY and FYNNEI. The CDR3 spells CASRTGTSGGTDTQYF. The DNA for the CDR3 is TGTGCCAGCAGAACCGGGACTAGCGGAGGCACAGATACGCAGTATTTT.

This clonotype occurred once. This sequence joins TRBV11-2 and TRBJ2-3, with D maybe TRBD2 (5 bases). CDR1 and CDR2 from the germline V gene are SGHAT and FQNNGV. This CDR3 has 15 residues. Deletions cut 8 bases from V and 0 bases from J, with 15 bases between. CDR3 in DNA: TGTGCCAGCGGCCTAGCTGGCGGAAGCACAGATACGCAGTATTTT. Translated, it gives CASGLAGGSTDTQYF.

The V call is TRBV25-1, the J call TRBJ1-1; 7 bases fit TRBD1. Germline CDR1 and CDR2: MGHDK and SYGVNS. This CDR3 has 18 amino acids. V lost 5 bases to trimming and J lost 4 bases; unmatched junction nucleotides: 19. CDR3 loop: CASSPEGGGAGSGTEAFF. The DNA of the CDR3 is TGTGCCAGCAGTCCCGAAGGAGGGGGCGCGGGTTCCGGCACTGAAGCTTTCTTT.

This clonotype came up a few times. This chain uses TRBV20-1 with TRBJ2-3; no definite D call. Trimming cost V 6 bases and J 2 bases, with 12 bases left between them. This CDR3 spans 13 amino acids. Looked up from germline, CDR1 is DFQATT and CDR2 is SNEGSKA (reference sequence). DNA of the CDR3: TGCAGTGCGATCGGAACAAACACAGATACGCAGTATTTT. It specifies CSAIGTNTDTQYF.

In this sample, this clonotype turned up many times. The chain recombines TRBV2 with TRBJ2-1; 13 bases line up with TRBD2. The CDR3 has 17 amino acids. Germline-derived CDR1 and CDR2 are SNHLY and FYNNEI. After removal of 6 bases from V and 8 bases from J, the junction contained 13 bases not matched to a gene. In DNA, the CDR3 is TGTGCCAGCAGCCGGCCCCTGGGACTAGCGGGGACAGATGAGCAGTTCTTC. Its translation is CASSRPLGLAGTDEQFF.

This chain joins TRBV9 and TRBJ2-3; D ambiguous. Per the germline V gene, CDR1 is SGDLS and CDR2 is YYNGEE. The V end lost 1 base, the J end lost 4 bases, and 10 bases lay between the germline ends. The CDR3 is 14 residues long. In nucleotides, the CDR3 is TGTGCCAGCAGCGTATTGTTTAGCTCAGATACGCAGTATTTT. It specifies CASSVLFSSDTQYF.

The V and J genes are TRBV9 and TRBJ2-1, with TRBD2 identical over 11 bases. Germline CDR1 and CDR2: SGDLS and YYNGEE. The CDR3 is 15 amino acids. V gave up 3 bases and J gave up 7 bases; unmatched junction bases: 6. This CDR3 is CASSETSGVENEQFF. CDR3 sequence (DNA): TGTGCCAGCAGCGAGACTAGCGGGGTCGAAAATGAGCAGTTCTTC.

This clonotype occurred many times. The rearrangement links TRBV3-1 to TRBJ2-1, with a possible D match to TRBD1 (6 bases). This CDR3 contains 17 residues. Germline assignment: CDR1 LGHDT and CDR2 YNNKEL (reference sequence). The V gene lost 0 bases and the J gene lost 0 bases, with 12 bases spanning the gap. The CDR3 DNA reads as TGTGCCAGCAGCCAAGAAGCAGGGACACACTCCTACAATGAGCAGTTCTTC. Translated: CASSQEAGTHSYNEQFF.

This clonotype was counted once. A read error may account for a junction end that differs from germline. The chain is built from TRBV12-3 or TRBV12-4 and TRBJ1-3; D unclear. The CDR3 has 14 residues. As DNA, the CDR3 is TGTGCCAGCAGTTTGTCAGGTCCTGGAGACACCATATATTTT. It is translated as CASSLSGPGDTIYF.

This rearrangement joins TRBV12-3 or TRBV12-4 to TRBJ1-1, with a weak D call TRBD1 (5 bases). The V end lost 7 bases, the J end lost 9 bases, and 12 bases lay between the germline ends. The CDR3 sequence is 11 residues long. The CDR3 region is CASTLEGKAFF. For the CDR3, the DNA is TGTGCCAGCACTCTGGAGGGGAAAGCTTTCTTT.

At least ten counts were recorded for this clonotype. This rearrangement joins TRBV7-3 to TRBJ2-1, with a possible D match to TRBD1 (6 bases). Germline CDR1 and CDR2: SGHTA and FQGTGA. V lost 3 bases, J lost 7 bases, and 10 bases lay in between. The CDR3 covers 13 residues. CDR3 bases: TGTGCCAGCAGCTTTGCCAGGGGAAATGAGCAGTTCTTC. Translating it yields CASSFARGNEQFF.